This TCR beta chain emerged from a study of blood T cell repertoires in COVID-19 (dated by TCRdb to 2018 to 2021). Notes on the research overall: The collaborator samples originated in the United States, Italy and Spain and spanned the acute and convalescent phases of COVID-19. The dataset comprised deeply sampled blood TCRbeta repertoires from subjects exposed to, actively infected with, or recovered from COVID-19. The material from the prospective study consisted of cDNA or gDNA derived from T cells, B-cell-depleted T cells, or PBMCs. The repertoires were made available in a free public database intended to serve as a resource for research on the immune response to SARS-CoV-2. Sample metadata almost always included a de-identified subject ID, COVID-19 status, age in years and sex. Where available, HLA class I and class II types were obtained from metadata supplied by the sample provider rather than from assay-based typing. The samples were drawn from two sources: the first 160 participants of the ongoing ImmuneRACE study, and over 950 subjects contributed by 6 global collaborators.

The immunoSEQ Assay, a bias-controlled multiplex PCR, was used to amplify TCRbeta CDR3 regions from genomic DNA. Under the source paper's analysis protocol: Within the assay, amplification of reference gene primers was used to estimate how many nucleated cells each sample contained. Sequence reads were collapsed and filtered to measure the absolute abundance of every unique TCRbeta CDR3 rearrangement. For each sample, productive Simpson clonality was calculated as the square root of Simpson's diversity index over productive rearrangements. The table was pulled from immuneACCESS by TCRdb, which kept in-frame rearrangements only. Such tables lose some clones; where checked, under half of the loss comes from unresolved V genes, and the rest has no known cause. V and J calls and clone size are those listed in that table; D and trimming were worked out from the DNA. This sample has around 150,000 clones in its table, and 78% of those were observed once. The biggest ten clones account for approximately 15% of the sample.

General conclusions and limits of the study: The quantity of clinical and demographic metadata differed by source and by participant and was supplied without curation.

V loses 5 bases at its end and J loses 4 bases; junction bases beyond the gene matches: 12. According to the germline V gene (reference sequence), CDR1 reads MNHEY and CDR2 reads SMNVEV. From cysteine to phenylalanine, the CDR3 is 16 amino acids long. Of all the DNA, just the CDR3 is kept, 48 bases in frame from base 1. A remark on this clone: The target of this receptor is not known. No base quality values were provided; no much bigger clone lies one nucleotide off.

Each collaborating institution followed its own protocols to collect whole blood in K2EDTA tubes. For TCRbeta analysis, collaborator samples were shipped as frozen whole blood, as isolated PBMCs, or as DNA extracted from either sample type. The rearrangement combines TRBV27 with TRBJ1-1, and 8 bases in between align with TRBD1. The receptor comes from a woman of 80 years or more with acute or convalescent COVID-19. Specimen: peripheral blood. In nucleotides, the sequence is TGTGCCAGCAGTCCTCCGGGTACAGGGGGGAGCACTGAAGCTTTCTTT. This encodes CASSPPGTGGSTEAFF.